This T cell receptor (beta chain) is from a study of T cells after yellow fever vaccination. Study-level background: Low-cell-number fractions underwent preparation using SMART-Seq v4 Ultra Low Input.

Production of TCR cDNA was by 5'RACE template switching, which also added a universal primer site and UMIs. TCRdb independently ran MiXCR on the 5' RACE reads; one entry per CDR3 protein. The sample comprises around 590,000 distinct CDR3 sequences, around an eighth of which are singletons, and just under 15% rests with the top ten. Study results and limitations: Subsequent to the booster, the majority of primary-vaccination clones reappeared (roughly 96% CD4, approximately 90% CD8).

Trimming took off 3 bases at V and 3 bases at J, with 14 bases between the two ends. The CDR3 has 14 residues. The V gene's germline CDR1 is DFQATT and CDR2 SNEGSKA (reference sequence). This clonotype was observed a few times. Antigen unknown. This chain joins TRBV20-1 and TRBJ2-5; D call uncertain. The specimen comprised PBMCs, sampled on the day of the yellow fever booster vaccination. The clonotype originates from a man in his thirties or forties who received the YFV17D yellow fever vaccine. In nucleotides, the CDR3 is TGCAGTGCTAGGCCGGCCCGAGTAGAAGAGACCCAGTACTTC. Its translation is CSARPARVEETQYF.